What follows is one T cell receptor beta chain and its context. Its specificity is unknown. This sample was taken from a study of T cell clones after liver transplantation. Background on the study: TCRbeta sequencing after a pre-transplant mixed lymphocyte reaction identified graft-donor-reactive clones, later tracked in post-transplant blood. Study-level findings and limits: In two subjects, few donor cells limited the measurable donor-reactive repertoire.

Here immunoSEQ multiplex PCR was the method, and the copy in TCRdb shows in-frame clones only, minus some. The sample records 25,000 to 40,000 clones, 90% to 95% being singletons. Germline loops: CDR1 SGHVS, CDR2 FQNEAQ. V lost 3 bases to trimming and J lost 2 bases; unmatched junction nucleotides: 19. The CDR3 is made up of 20 amino acids. The chain recombines TRBV7-8 with TRBJ2-3; TRBD2 matches 8 bases. The specimen was CD8+ T cells from blood, collected 12 months after liver transplant. The sequence came from a human patient who received a liver transplant. Some T cells may trace back to the graft donor. The CDR3 sequence is CASSFQTFLVLAENTDTQYF. The CDR3 nucleotides are TGTGCCAGCAGCTTCCAAACGTTTTTAGTACTAGCGGAGAACACAGATACGCAGTATTTT. The whole variable domain, filled in from reference TRBV7-8 and TRBJ2-3, reads GAGVSQSPRYKVAKRGQDVALRCDPISGHVSLFWYQQALGQGPEFLTYFQNEAQLDKSGLPSDRFFAERPEGSVSTLKIQRTQQEDSAVYLCASSFQTFLVLAENTDTQYFGPGTRLTVL.